This T cell receptor beta chain was identified in a study of blood T cell repertoires in COVID-19. Background on the study: From T cells, B-cell-depleted T cells, or PBMCs came the material, which was cDNA or gDNA.

V was clipped by 4 bases and J by 0 bases; unmatched bases: 4. Germline V CDR1 and CDR2: SGHRS, YFSETQ. This CDR3 is built from 14 residues. The table came from immunoSEQ multiplex PCR; TCRdb's copy has only in-frame clones and leaves some out. Of around 180,000 clones listed, more than 75% are singletons. Remarks on this clone: Other DNA sequences in this specimen translate into the identical CDR3.

This clonotype was sampled from a human donor in a cohort sampled during active COVID-19. The sequenced sample consisted of peripheral blood. V is TRBV5-1 and J is TRBJ2-7; TRBD1 matches at 7 bases. This CDR3 is CASSLSGGSYEQYF. CDR3 nucleotides: TGCGCCAGCAGCCTTTCAGGGGGCTCCTACGAGCAGTACTTC.